This paragraph reports one T cell receptor (beta chain). This clonotype was observed at least ten times. This receptor's antigen is unknown. No base quality information exists; no much larger clone differs at one position. The data stem from a study of T cells after yellow fever vaccination (dated by TCRdb to about 2019). Turning to the overall study: The SMART-Seq v4 Ultra Low Input RNA kit was used to prepare libraries from fractions with low cell numbers. To follow T-cell clones before and after primary and booster YFV17D yellow fever vaccination, bulk TCR alpha and beta repertoires were sequenced over time. Two healthy male donors, one aged 18 to 29 and one aged 30 to 40 years, made up the cohort. Blood was drawn at multiple timepoints before and after primary and secondary immunization, with bulk PBMC replicates and cell subsets isolated.

The paper as a whole reports these results and caveats: Because the study included only two donors, the extent to which the findings can be generalized is limited. After the booster, most clones that had expanded after primary vaccination were detected again (over 95% of CD4 and more than 80% of CD8), suggesting broad maintenance of memory. A small share of clonotypes occurred in both CD4 and CD8 compartments, likely arising from convergent recombination. Compared with the primary T-cell response, the secondary T-cell response was weaker but faster, peaking on day 5 rather than day 15. Computational filtering was required because FACS-sorted repertoires could contain abundant contaminating clonotypes from the bulk population.

According to the germline V gene (reference sequence), CDR1 reads MNHEY and CDR2 reads SMNVEV. Taken from cysteine to phenylalanine, the CDR3 has 15 residues. The CDR3 DNA has 45 bases and is translated from base 1. V is pared back by 5 bases and J by 0 bases, with 8 bases lying between the germline termini. Synthesis of TCR cDNA relied on 5'RACE template switching, a step that introduced a universal primer site along with unique molecular identifiers. Priming for cDNA synthesis came from both the TCR alpha and TCR beta constant segments. Libraries were amplified in two PCR steps, with sample barcodes and sequencing adapters added in the second step. Sequencing of the libraries was done on either Illumina HiSeq 2500 (2x100 bp) or NovaSeq (2x150 bp). In the source study's methods: Demultiplexing of reads and collapsing into UMI consensus sequences were performed with MIGEC, and V(D)J alignment was carried out with MiXCR. Vaccine-responding clonotypes were identified with edgeR using replicate PBMC samples, with FDR below 0.01 and a log2 fold change above 5 up to day 15 being required. Each bulk clonotype received a CD4 or CD8 identity based on whether the sequenced CD4 or CD8 repertoire contained that clonotype at higher abundance. The public reads were quality trimmed at Q25 with fastp and then assembled into clones with MiXCR by TCRdb, keeping productive beta chains. Rows with one shared CDR3 protein collapse into an entry with the most common genes and DNA. In this record, the V and J calls reflect TCRdb's handling and not the investigators' own analysis. This sample gives more than 90,000 distinct CDR3 sequences in total; under 9% of them show up just once. The ten most abundant clones make up 25% of the sample.

Sample treatment or condition, as interpreted from the label and publication: live attenuated yellow fever vaccine strain. A standard Ficoll-Paque protocol was used to isolate PBMCs from peripheral blood. Dynabeads CD4 and CD8 positive selection kits were used to isolate the CD4 and CD8 T-cell fractions. TriZol was used to extract RNA from bulk PBMCs, from CD4 and CD8 fractions, and from dextramer-positive and dextramer-negative fractions. This TCR derives from a man aged 25-45 years who received the YFV17D yellow fever vaccine. Here the sequenced sample was CD8+ T cells sorted from PBMCs, taken 45 days after the yellow fever booster vaccination. The chain uses TRBV27 and TRBJ2-6; a tentative D call is TRBD2 (5 bases match). The CDR3 region reads CASSIGVSGANVLTF. The bases are TGTGCCAGCAGTATCGGGGTCTCTGGGGCCAACGTCCTGACTTTC.